These T cell receptor beta chains were read from a single sample in a study of identical twins. One entry per CDR3 protein, called by TCRdb with MiXCR from the 5' RACE reads. Counted here are about 720,000 distinct CDR3 sequences, around 8.6% occurring once; the ten biggest clones make up 0.75% to 1%. These data were likewise used in another study, on yellow fever vaccine responses in identical twins.

The sequenced sample was PBMCs. All receptors come from a woman aged 18-29 years in good health. CDR3s leave out the opening cysteine and the closing phenylalanine or tryptophan. The order of the fields is clone size, V gene, J gene, CDR3 protein. The size of a clone is reported for some rows only, either as once, few or many, or as a class for expanded clones.

clone_size: many; v_call: TRBV29-1; j_call: TRBJ2-7; cdr3_aa: SVEGRGEGCCEQY
clone_size: many; v_call: TRBV20-1; j_call: TRBJ2-7; cdr3_aa: SASGRFGEQY
clone_size: NA; v_call: TRBV29-1; j_call: TRBJ2-7; cdr3_aa: SVGEAGGPYEQY
clone_size: few; v_call: TRBV7-9; j_call: TRBJ2-2; cdr3_aa: AFIWTEGTGELF
clone_size: NA; v_call: TRBV27; j_call: TRBJ2-3; cdr3_aa: ASSRWASTDTQY
clone_size: NA; v_call: TRBV20-1; j_call: TRBJ2-1; cdr3_aa: CWGQGPGLDNEQF
clone_size: few; v_call: TRBV28; j_call: TRBJ1-1; cdr3_aa: ASSPAGVGLKAEAF
clone_size: few; v_call: TRBV13; j_call: TRBJ2-3; cdr3_aa: ASSFRLAGALSTDTQY
clone_size: once; v_call: TRBV12-3/TRBV12-4; j_call: TRBJ2-7; cdr3_aa: TFSFISSGSERSYEQY
clone_size: few; v_call: TRBV4-3; j_call: TRBJ1-4; cdr3_aa: ASSQGTVANEKLF
clone_size: few; v_call: TRBV20-1; j_call: TRBJ2-2; cdr3_aa: SAGRGTGELF
clone_size: many; v_call: TRBV5-1; j_call: TRBJ2-7; cdr3_aa: ASSLTSGVVYEQY
clone_size: NA; v_call: TRBV5-6; j_call: TRBJ2-1; cdr3_aa: ASSPGLLSTGLGDEQF
clone_size: few; v_call: TRBV27; j_call: TRBJ1-6; cdr3_aa: ASSSSQTLDSPLH
clone_size: NA; v_call: TRBV27; j_call: TRBJ2-4; cdr3_aa: ASSLGEGRDIQY
clone_size: NA; v_call: TRBV27; j_call: TRBJ2-3; cdr3_aa: ASSLSPGQFRDTQY
clone_size: NA; v_call: TRBV30; j_call: TRBJ1-5; cdr3_aa: AWSVEAGNQPQH
clone_size: few; v_call: TRBV6-2/TRBV6-3; j_call: TRBJ2-1; cdr3_aa: ASSWDGSSYNEQF
clone_size: few; v_call: TRBV28; j_call: TRBJ2-5; cdr3_aa: ASSPSVFEQTQY
clone_size: few; v_call: TRBV20-1; j_call: TRBJ2-1; cdr3_aa: SAPSGRVYNEQF
clone_size: NA; v_call: TRBV7-8; j_call: TRBJ2-3; cdr3_aa: ASSLGTSPHGDTQY
clone_size: many; v_call: TRBV6-1; j_call: TRBJ2-3; cdr3_aa: ASRRDWSDTQY
clone_size: few; v_call: TRBV7-9; j_call: TRBJ1-1; cdr3_aa: ASSLQDSRGEAF
clone_size: NA; v_call: TRBV7-9; j_call: TRBJ1-2; cdr3_aa: ASSGQTNYGYT
clone_size: NA; v_call: TRBV12-3/TRBV12-4; j_call: TRBJ2-3; cdr3_aa: ASTTAGRAATDTQY
clone_size: NA; v_call: TRBV9; j_call: TRBJ1-4; cdr3_aa: ASSVEVDPPYEKLF
clone_size: few; v_call: TRBV5-1; j_call: TRBJ1-6; cdr3_aa: ASSLGGRENSPLH
clone_size: many; v_call: TRBV7-9; j_call: TRBJ1-5; cdr3_aa: ASSLDGTGDQPQH
clone_size: few; v_call: TRBV3-1; j_call: TRBJ1-2; cdr3_aa: ASSHGGAYGYT
clone_size: NA; v_call: TRBV20-1; j_call: TRBJ2-1; cdr3_aa: SARDRTSGRASEQF
clone_size: few; v_call: TRBV9; j_call: TRBJ2-1; cdr3_aa: ASSVGGLGNNEQF
clone_size: many; v_call: TRBV5-6; j_call: TRBJ2-1; cdr3_aa: ASSDLTGDGDEQF
clone_size: few; v_call: TRBV18; j_call: TRBJ1-1; cdr3_aa: ASSPGGAMNTEAF
clone_size: many; v_call: TRBV10-3; j_call: TRBJ2-3; cdr3_aa: ATKTGQPTDTQY
clone_size: NA; v_call: TRBV27; j_call: TRBJ2-7; cdr3_aa: ASRSSGRAGQY
clone_size: many; v_call: TRBV6-6; j_call: TRBJ2-7; cdr3_aa: ASRSREDYEQY
clone_size: few; v_call: TRBV20-1; j_call: TRBJ2-1; cdr3_aa: SAIFRDSRDEQF
clone_size: NA; v_call: TRBV6-2/TRBV6-3; j_call: TRBJ2-1; cdr3_aa: ASSPGTKNIDEQF
clone_size: few; v_call: TRBV6-1; j_call: TRBJ1-5; cdr3_aa: ASPGAEVYSNQPQH
clone_size: NA; v_call: TRBV9; j_call: TRBJ1-1; cdr3_aa: ASSAWQGASGTEAF
clone_size: many; v_call: TRBV25-1; j_call: TRBJ2-1; cdr3_aa: ASSESYDLSSYNEQF
clone_size: NA; v_call: TRBV25-1; j_call: TRBJ2-6; cdr3_aa: ASSEYEGAGVGANVLT
clone_size: NA; v_call: TRBV28; j_call: TRBJ2-7; cdr3_aa: ASSLFRTGGITPTSRSYEQY
clone_size: many; v_call: TRBV5-8; j_call: TRBJ2-1; cdr3_aa: ASSTGPEYNEQF